The source of this T cell receptor beta chain is a study of cytomegalovirus exposure and HLA in healthy donors. Whole-study context: The same platform as the approximately 670 first-cohort repertoires was used for the 95 to 150 validation repertoires, a later analysis reported.

A roughly 130-subject validation cohort, separate from the roughly 680-subject first cohort, supplied the donors. TCRdb keeps only in-frame clones here, not all; method: immunoSEQ multiplex PCR. The repertoire holds roughly 150,000 clones, roughly 92% seen once, with about 0.65% in the top ten. Germline-derived CDR1 and CDR2 are KGHSH and LQKENI. V dropped 3 bases and J dropped 4 bases, with 10 bases sitting between them. This CDR3 contains 13 residues. The source is a man aged 18 to 29 in good health and CMV-seronegative. Sample: PBMCs. This chain uses TRBV18 with TRBJ2-7; D might be TRBD1 (5 bases). The CDR3 DNA sequence: TGTGCCAGCTCACCCGACAGCCTATACGAGCAGTACTTC. This encodes CASSPDSLYEQYF.